This paragraph reports one T cell receptor (beta chain). Which antigen it targets is not known. Base qualities were left out, and no much larger clone turns up one base away. The meaning of the sample's time point label: cells obtained before transplantation from donor or recipient. CD3+CD4+ and CD3+CD8+ populations were FACS-sorted from unstimulated pre-transplant donor and recipient cells taken from spleen or lymph nodes. This entry belongs to a study of graft-versus-host responses after intestinal transplantation (dated by TCRdb to about 2021). Regarding the complete study: Recipients received multivisceral, liver-intestinal, or isolated intestinal transplants. Alloreactive clones were identified by sequencing pre-transplant mixed lymphocyte reaction products and comparing them with unstimulated pre-transplant donor and recipient T cells. A peak of at least 4% donor T cells among recipient peripheral blood mononuclear cells was the definition used for donor T cell macrochimerism. Instead of going to the commercial service, samples from a few later patients were sequenced in-house on an Illumina MiSeq and processed with MiXCR. Anti-thymocyte globulin induction was given to all recipients, followed by maintenance tacrolimus and steroids for approximately three years. After intestinal transplantation, graft-versus-host and host-versus-graft alloreactive T cell clones were followed in the graft, circulation and bone marrow using bulk TCR-beta CDR3 sequencing. A cohort of 24 intestinal transplant recipients, including one retransplant, was enrolled, and 3 patients lacking pretransplant specimens were excluded.

Spanning cysteine to phenylalanine, the CDR3 consists of 15 amino acids. Here the CDR3 DNA is all that survives: 45 bases in frame from base 1. Looking up the germline V gene yields CDR1 MNHEY and CDR2 SVGAGI. Relative to germline, V is missing 9 bases and J is missing 1 base, with 6 bases of the junction outside any gene match. Findings and caveats that apply to the study as a whole: Conclusions were limited by the relatively low number and heterogeneity of intestinal transplant patients. In the allografts of patients with donor T cell macrochimerism, GvH to HvG T cell clonal ratios were high. Early after transplant, peak levels of circulating GvH clones were associated with declines in HvG clones. GvH clones turned up in recipient bone marrow, with some appearing earlier in ileal mucosa or blood, a pattern consistent with an intestinal mucosal origin.

Library method: the immunoSEQ multiplex PCR assay. For most patients, genomic DNA was isolated with the Qiagen DNeasy Blood and Tissue Kit and shipped frozen to Adaptive Biotechnologies for TCR sequencing. Adaptive Biotechnologies carried out high-throughput TCR-beta CDR3 sequencing of genomic DNA for most patients. On the authors' methods: Adaptive's ImmunoSEQ software supplied the TCR sequencing data for more than 15 patients, while MiXCR and VDJtools were used to process a few other patients. To correct CD4 versus CD8 sorting errors, sequences present in both subsets at a frequency ratio below 5:1 were removed. CDR3 nucleotide sequences shared between donor and recipient were removed because their origin could not be assigned. At least 2-fold expansion over unstimulated cells and a minimum CFSE-low frequency of 0.002% (template counts) or 0.001% (read counts) were required for clones to be classified as alloreactive. A clone was considered mappable if detected in the sequenced pre-transplant spleen, lymph node, or MLR CFSE-low populations of the donor or recipient. The cumulative frequency of alloreactive clones was calculated as a percentage of all sequences, weighted by copy number. In its TCRdb copy, this immuneACCESS table keeps in-frame sequences only and misses some clones. Where compared with another copy, unresolved V genes explain less than half of these, and the others have no known cause. V, J and clone size are taken as reported in that table, and D and trimming were inferred from the DNA itself. This sample comprises some 80,000 clones, around 90% of them detected only once. The ten most abundant clones make up 7.6% of the sample.

The chain joins TRBV6-5 to TRBJ2-6, with 7 middle bases fitting TRBD1. This clonotype was sampled from a human donor who was the organ donor for an intestinal transplant. The sequencing used unstimulated CD8+ T cells sorted from spleen or lymph node cells, collected before transplant. For the CDR3, the sequence is CASHTGVSGANVLTF. The DNA is as follows: TGTGCCAGTCACACAGGGGTTTCTGGGGCCAACGTCCTGACTTTC.